Shown below are 30 T cell receptor beta chains from a single sample sequenced in a study of blood T cell repertoires in COVID-19. The assay was immunoSEQ multiplex PCR, and TCRdb's table has in-frame clones only and misses some. The repertoire holds roughly 26,000 clones, about 90% seen once, with around 2.8% in the top ten. The sample consisted of peripheral blood. These receptors came from a human donor in a cohort sampled during active COVID-19.

V usage is TRBV6-1 and J usage is TRBJ2-5; D is perhaps TRBD2 (6 bases). V was shortened by 0 bases and J by 2 bases, with 13 bases between the two germline ends. Germline V lookup: CDR1 MNHNS, CDR2 SASEGT. This CDR3 contains 16 residues. The CDR3 DNA follows: TGTGCCAGCAGTGAAGCCTTTTCGGGGGAACAAGAGACCCAGTACTTC. Protein sequence: CASSEAFSGEQETQYF.

Here the CDR3 DNA reads TGCGCCAGCCGCGATACTGTTCGGAACACCATATATTTT. Translation: CASRDTVRNTIYF. The V and J genes are TRBV5-1 and TRBJ1-3; D gene ambiguous. CDR3 length: 13 amino acids. Between the trimmed V and J ends, which lost 7 bases and 7 bases, there was a span of 15 bases. Germline V lookup: CDR1 SGHRS, CDR2 YFSETQ. Drawing the rest from reference TRBV5-1 and TRBJ1-3, the complete variable domain is KAGVTQTPRYLIKTRGQQVTLSCSPISGHRSVSWYQQTPGQGLQFLFEYFSETQRNKGNFPGRFSGRQFSNSRSEMNVSTLELGDSALYLCASRDTVRNTIYFGEGSWLTVV.

The V gene is TRBV5-1, the J gene TRBJ1-5; D may be TRBD1 (5 bases). Trimming took off 3 bases at V and 4 bases at J, with 14 bases between the two ends. Germline CDR1 SGHRS, CDR2 YFSETQ. The CDR3 contains 15 residues. DNA for the CDR3: TGCGCCAGCAGCTGGGCTGGGGACTATAATCAGCCCCAGCATTTT. Its translation is CASSWAGDYNQPQHF.

The chain couples TRBV11-2 to TRBJ1-2; TRBD1 is a possible D gene (6 bases). Trimming took 1 base from V and 7 from J, leaving 19 bases between them. From germline, CDR1 is SGHAT and CDR2 FQNNGV. This CDR3 is built from 16 residues. Here the CDR3 reads CASSLGGGLASGGYTF. As DNA, the CDR3 is TGTGCCAGCAGCTTAGGCGGGGGGCTCGCGAGTGGTGGCTACACCTTC.

The chain uses TRBV19 and TRBJ2-1; no reliable D call. Looked up from germline, CDR1 is LNHDA and CDR2 is SQIVND (reference sequence). CDR3 length: 12 amino acids. The CDR3 loop is CASSIANNEQFF. CDR3 bases: TGTGCTAGCAGTATAGCAAACAATGAGCAGTTCTTC.

The chain is built from TRBV2 and TRBJ2-3, with 12 bases fitting TRBD2. With 6 bases clipped from V and 4 bases from J, the junction kept 2 bases outside the gene matches. Germline V CDR1 and CDR2: SNHLY, FYNNEI. There are 14 residues in the CDR3. CDR3 bases: TGTGCCAGCAGGACTAGCGGGGGTTCAGATACGCAGTATTTT. Translated, it gives CASRTSGGSDTQYF.

This clone was observed a few times. The V gene is TRBV10-1, the J gene TRBJ1-2; 7 positions match TRBD1. The CDR3 has 15 residues. Trimming removed 0 bases from V and 4 bases from J; junction bases left unmatched: 5. The germline gives CDR1 WNHNN, CDR2 SYGVQD (reference sequence). Here the CDR3 DNA reads TGCGCCAGCAGTGAGTCGGGACAGCCCATCTATGGCTACACCTTC. Amino acids: CASSESGQPIYGYTF.

The V and J genes are TRBV18 and TRBJ2-2; possibly TRBD1 for D (6 bases). The CDR3 runs 15 residues. Trimming took 6 bases from V and 7 from J, leaving 18 bases between them. Germline loops: CDR1 KGHSH, CDR2 LQKENI. CDR3 nucleotide sequence: TGTGCCAGCTCCCTCGCCGGGACAAAAAACGGGGAGCTGTTTTTT. Its protein is CASSLAGTKNGELFF.

This sequence joins TRBV10-1 and TRBJ2-3; TRBD1 is a possible D gene (6 bases). Trimming cost V 3 bases and J 0 bases, with 13 bases left between them. The CDR3 has 16 residues. Looked up from germline, CDR1 is WNHNN and CDR2 is SYGVQD (reference sequence). The CDR3 nucleotides read TGCGCCAGCAGTGATGCACGGACAGCCAGCACAGATACGCAGTATTTT. Protein product: CASSDARTASTDTQYF.

This rearrangement joins TRBV3-1 (or the pseudogene TRBV3-2) to TRBJ2-3; 8 bases map to TRBD2. The germline CDR1 and CDR2 sequences are LGHDT and YNNKEL (reference sequence). The V and J ends lost 6 bases and 2 bases, in that order; junction bases with no gene match: 4. The length of the CDR3 is 14 residues. CDR3 residues: CASRRGLDTDTQYF. CDR3 coding DNA: TGTGCCAGCAGACGGGGACTAGACACAGATACGCAGTATTTT.

The chain joins TRBV5-1 to TRBJ1-1; the match to TRBD1 covers 9 bases. CDR1 and CDR2 from the germline V gene are SGHRS and YFSETQ. J lost 3 bases, V lost 7 bases, and 31 bases had no gene match. CDR3 size: 22 residues. The CDR3 sequence: CASRGEDPGQGLFRLWDTEAFF. The DNA of the CDR3 is TGCGCCAGCCGGGGTGAGGACCCGGGACAGGGTCTATTTCGTCTGTGGGACACTGAAGCTTTCTTT.

For the CDR3, the DNA is TGTGCCAGCAGTCTTAGCGGGCTCACAGATACGCAGTATTTT. It specifies CASSLSGLTDTQYF. The rearrangement joins TRBV3-1 (or the pseudogene TRBV3-2) to TRBJ2-3; 7 bases fit TRBD2. The CDR3 runs to 14 residues. Trimming cost V 6 bases and J 2 bases; bases outside gene matches: 5. From germline, CDR1 is LGHDT and CDR2 YNNKEL (reference sequence).

The V call is TRBV20-1, the J call TRBJ1-2, with 7 positions matching TRBD1. The junction had 6 bases not matched to a gene; V was cut back by 3 bases and J by 8 bases. This CDR3 has 12 residues. In germline, CDR1 is DFQATT, CDR2 SNEGSKA (reference sequence). In nucleotides, the CDR3 is TGCAGTGCTAGTCCACAGGGGCGCGGCTACACCTTC. This sequence encodes CSASPQGRGYTF.

The rearrangement joins TRBV3-1 (or the pseudogene TRBV3-2) to TRBJ1-5, with no clear D. The CDR3 loop spans 14 amino acids. The germline CDR1 and CDR2 sequences are LGHDT and YNNKEL (reference sequence). The V end lost 3 bases, the J end lost 7 bases, and 13 bases lay between the germline ends. The CDR3 spells CASSQDWGGQPQHF. The CDR3 region has the DNA TGTGCCAGCAGCCAGGACTGGGGAGGACAGCCCCAGCATTTT.

This chain joins TRBV2 and TRBJ2-7; D may be TRBD1 (6 bases). The CDR3 runs to 14 residues. V dropped 10 bases and J dropped 6 bases, with 22 bases sitting between them. Looked up from germline, CDR1 is SNHLY and CDR2 is FYNNEI. The CDR3 region is CATNQGLAPSEQYF. CDR3 coding DNA: TGTGCCACCAACCAGGGGCTGGCTCCTAGCGAGCAGTACTTC.

V usage is TRBV7-9 and J usage is TRBJ1-5; tentatively, D is TRBD1 (6 bases). The germline V and J ends were trimmed by 4 bases and 0 bases, with 19 bases remaining between them. Looked up from germline, CDR1 is SEHNR and CDR2 is FQNEAQ (reference sequence). CDR3 length: 18 amino acids. The CDR3 bases are TGTGCCAGCAGCTCCAGTACCTCTCGGACAGATAGCAATCAGCCCCAGCATTTT. Translation: CASSSSTSRTDSNQPQHF.

Only one count was recorded for this clone. The rearrangement links TRBV6-5 to TRBJ1-2, with 7 positions matching TRBD1. The CDR3 contains 14 residues. Per germline, CDR1 MNHEY and CDR2 SVGAGI. After removal of 6 bases from V and 3 bases from J, the junction contained 7 bases not matched to a gene. CDR3 region: CASRIDRVDYGYTF. The CDR3 nucleotides are TGTGCCAGCAGAATTGACAGGGTTGACTATGGCTACACCTTC.

This sequence joins TRBV3-1 (or the pseudogene TRBV3-2) and TRBJ2-2, with a tentative D call TRBD1 (5 bases). Between the trimmed V and J ends, which lost 1 base and 4 bases, there was a span of 7 bases. The CDR3 is 14 amino acids. The germline CDR1 and CDR2 sequences are LGHDT and YNNKEL (reference sequence). The CDR3 bases are TGTGCCAGCAGCCAAGCAGGGATCACCGGGGAGCTGTTTTTT. It is translated as CASSQAGITGELFF.

This chain uses TRBV10-2 with TRBJ1-2; a possible D gene is TRBD1 (6 bases). Germline loops: CDR1 WSHSY, CDR2 SAAADI. CDR3 length: 12 amino acids. Between the trimmed V and J ends, which lost 8 bases and 4 bases, there was a span of 11 bases. CDR3 amino acids: CASATGSYGYTF. The CDR3 DNA reads TGCGCCAGCGCTACAGGGTCCTATGGCTACACCTTC.

The chain links TRBV10-1 to TRBJ1-2, with 7 nucleotides matching TRBD1. CDR1 and CDR2 from the germline V gene are WNHNN and SYGVQD (reference sequence). The length of the CDR3 is 14 residues. Trimming removed 2 bases from V and 2 bases from J; junction bases left unmatched: 2. This chain's CDR3 is CASSEGTVNYGYTF. The CDR3 bases are TGCGCCAGCAGTGAGGGGACAGTGAACTATGGCTACACCTTC.

The chain is built from TRBV5-4 and TRBJ2-3; the D is unclear. Trimming took 4 bases from V and 0 from J, leaving 6 bases between them. The CDR3 length is 13 residues. CDR1 is SGHNT, CDR2 YYREEE, per germline (reference sequence). The CDR3 DNA follows: TGTGCCAGCAGCCCTCCCAGCACAGATACGCAGTATTTT. Translating it yields CASSPPSTDTQYF.

The V and J genes are TRBV19 and TRBJ1-1; no clear D. The CDR3 has 15 residues. Germline V gene lookup returns CDR1 LNHDA and CDR2 SQIVND (reference sequence). V was pared by 7 bases and J by 1 base, with 16 bases between. The CDR3 loop reads CASNPSAGWNTEAFF. CDR3 DNA: TGTGCCAGTAACCCGTCGGCCGGGTGGAACACTGAAGCTTTCTTT. The full variable domain, its missing parts supplied by reference TRBV19 and TRBJ1-1, is DGGITQSPKYLFRKEGQNVTLSCEQNLNHDAMYWYRQDPGQGLRLIYYSQIVNDFQKGDIAEGYSVSREKKESFPLTVTSAQKNPTAFYLCASNPSAGWNTEAFFGQGTRLTVV.

V gene TRBV12-5 combines with J gene TRBJ2-3; 9 bases agree with TRBD2. V was clipped by 5 bases and J by 7 bases; unmatched bases: 7. CDR1 and CDR2 from the germline V gene are LGHNT and FRNRAP. This CDR3 has 14 amino acids. CDR3 region: CASGERGARHTQYF. CDR3 DNA: TGTGCTAGTGGTGAGCGGGGGGCCCGTCATACGCAGTATTTT. The variable domain in full, with the rest retrieved from reference TRBV12-5 and TRBJ2-3, is DARVTQTPRHKVTEMGQEVTMRCQPILGHNTVFWYRQTMMQGLELLAYFRNRAPLDDSGMPKDRFSAEMPDATLATLKIQPSEPRDSAVYFCASGERGARHTQYFGPGTRLTVL.

This clone appeared once. The CDR3 sequence is CASSVGQGRDNEQFF. In nucleotides, the CDR3 is TGTGCCAGCAGCGTAGGACAGGGGCGTGACAATGAGCAGTTCTTC. The V call is TRBV9, the J call TRBJ2-1; 8 nucleotides align to TRBD1. V trimming: 0 bases; J trimming: 5 bases; junction bases outside the gene matches: 4. This CDR3 has 15 amino acids. The V gene's germline CDR1 is SGDLS and CDR2 YYNGEE.

This rearrangement joins TRBV9 to TRBJ2-1, with TRBD2 identical over 12 bases. Germline-derived CDR1 and CDR2 are SGDLS and YYNGEE. The CDR3 covers 17 residues. Trimming at V came to 4 bases and at J to 9 bases, leaving 14 bases not matched to a gene. CDR3 coding DNA: TGTGCCAGCAGCCGCACCTCGTCTAGCGGGGGGGCCGGTGAGCAGTTCTTC. This codes for CASSRTSSSGGAGEQFF.

V and J are TRBV15 and TRBJ1-3, with D maybe TRBD1 (5 bases). Trimming took 4 bases from V and 0 from J, leaving 22 bases between them. CDR3 length: 19 amino acids. Germline-derived CDR1 and CDR2 are LNHNV and YYDKDF (reference sequence). CDR3 sequence (DNA): TGTGCCACCAGCAAAGGAATTACCCGGGACTCCCCCTCTGGAAACACCATATATTTT. Translated: CATSKGITRDSPSGNTIYF.

The V gene is TRBV10-1, the J gene TRBJ2-2, with D possibly TRBD2 on 6 matching bases. The CDR3 totals 13 residues. Trimming removed 10 bases at V and 0 bases at J, with 9 bases between. CDR1 and CDR2 (germline): WNHNN, SYGVQD (reference sequence). The CDR3 loop reads CATGTPNTGELFF. As DNA, the CDR3 is TGCGCCACCGGGACTCCGAACACCGGGGAGCTGTTTTTT.

This clone was counted once. This CDR3 reads CASSTASGPSYEQYV. In DNA form, the CDR3 reads TGTGCCAGTAGTACCGCTAGCGGACCCTCCTACGAGCAGTACGTC. V usage is TRBV19 and J usage is TRBJ2-7; 7 positions match TRBD2. Germline CDR1 and CDR2: LNHDA and SQIVND (reference sequence). CDR3 length equals 15 residues. The junction had 6 bases not matched to a gene; V was cut back by 4 bases and J by 0 bases.

The chain carries TRBV9 and TRBJ2-1, with 8 bases matching TRBD2. The CDR3 length is 19 residues. Trimming took 0 bases from V and 4 from J; bases not matched to a gene: 15. The germline V gene has CDR1 SGDLS and CDR2 YYNGEE. The CDR3 loop reads CASSVEGGGLAGIYNEQFF. The DNA for the CDR3 is TGTGCCAGCAGCGTAGAGGGGGGAGGATTAGCGGGGATTTACAATGAGCAGTTCTTC.

The chain has TRBV15 and TRBJ1-4; 7 nucleotides match TRBD1. The CDR3 sequence is 15 residues long. V lost 4 bases, J lost 3 bases, and 5 bases stayed unmatched. Germline CDR1 reads LNHNV; CDR2 reads YYDKDF (reference sequence). In DNA form, the CDR3 reads TGTGCCACCAGCAACAGGGGTGCATCTAATGAAAAACTGTTTTTT. This encodes CATSNRGASNEKLFF.